This T cell receptor (beta chain) derives from a study of response to subunit inactivated influenza vaccine. Deletions cut 2 bases from V and 0 bases from J, with 13 bases between. The CDR3 spans 16 residues. TCRdb processed the RT-PCR reads anew with MiXCR; each CDR3 protein has one entry. Of a few hundred thousand distinct CDR3 sequences in the sample, around 22% were seen once. This clonotype came up many times. Its cognate antigen is unknown. General study points: The authors proposed limited new T cell recruitment per seasonal influenza vaccination.

The chain has TRBV12-3 or TRBV12-4 and TRBJ1-1; D not certain. This clonotype was sampled from a man between 50 and 75 years old who received an inactivated influenza vaccine. The material was PBMCs from blood, obtained about 20 months after vaccination. CDR3 coding DNA: TGTGCCAGCAGTTTAATCTATCCACGGATGAACACTGAAGCTTTCTTT. Its translation: CASSLIYPRMNTEAFF.